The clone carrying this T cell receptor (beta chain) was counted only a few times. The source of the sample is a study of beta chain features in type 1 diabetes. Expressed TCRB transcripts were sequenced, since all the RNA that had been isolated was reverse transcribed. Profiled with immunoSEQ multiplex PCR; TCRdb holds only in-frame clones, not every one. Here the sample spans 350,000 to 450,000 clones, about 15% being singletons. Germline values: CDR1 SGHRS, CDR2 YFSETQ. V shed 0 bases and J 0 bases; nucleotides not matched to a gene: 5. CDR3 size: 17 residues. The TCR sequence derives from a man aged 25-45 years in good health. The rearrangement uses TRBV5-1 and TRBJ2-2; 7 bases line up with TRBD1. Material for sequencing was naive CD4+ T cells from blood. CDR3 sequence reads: CASSLARGSSNTGELFF. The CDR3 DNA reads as TGCGCCAGCAGCTTGGCCAGGGGGAGTTCGAACACCGGGGAGCTGTTTTTT.